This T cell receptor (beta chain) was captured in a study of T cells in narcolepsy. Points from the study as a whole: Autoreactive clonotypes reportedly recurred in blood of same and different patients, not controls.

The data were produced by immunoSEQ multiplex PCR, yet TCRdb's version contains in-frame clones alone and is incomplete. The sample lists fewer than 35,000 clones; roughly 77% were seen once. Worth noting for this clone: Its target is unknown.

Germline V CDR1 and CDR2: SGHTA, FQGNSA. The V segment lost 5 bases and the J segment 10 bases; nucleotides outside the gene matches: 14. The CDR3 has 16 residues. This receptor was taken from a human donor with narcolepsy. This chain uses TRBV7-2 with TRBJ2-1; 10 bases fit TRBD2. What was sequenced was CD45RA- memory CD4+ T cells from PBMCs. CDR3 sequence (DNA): TGTGCCAGCAGCCCCCAAGCAGGTCTAGCGGGAGAGGAGCAGTTCTTC. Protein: CASSPQAGLAGEEQFF. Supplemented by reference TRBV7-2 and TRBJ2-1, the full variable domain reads GAGVSQSPSNKVTEKGKDVELRCDPISGHTALYWYRQSLGQGLEFLIYFQGNSAPDKSGLPSDRFSAERTGGSVSTLTIQRTQQEDSAVYLCASSPQAGLAGEEQFFGPGTRLTVL.